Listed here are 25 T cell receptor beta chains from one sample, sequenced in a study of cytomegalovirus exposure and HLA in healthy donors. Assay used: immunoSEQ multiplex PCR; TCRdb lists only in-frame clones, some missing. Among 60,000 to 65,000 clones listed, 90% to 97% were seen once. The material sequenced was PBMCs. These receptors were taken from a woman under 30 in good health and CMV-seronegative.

The CDR3 DNA reads as TGCGCCAGCAGCCAGGGGGGTACAGGCCGCCAAGCCGTTGGTACGCAGTATTTT. Translated: CASSQGGTGRQAVGTQYF. The rearrangement links TRBV4-1 to TRBJ2-3; D might be TRBD2 (6 bases). Germline values: CDR1 MGHRA, CDR2 YSYEKL. This CDR3 has 18 amino acids. The V gene lost 3 bases and the J gene lost 8 bases, with 27 bases spanning the gap.

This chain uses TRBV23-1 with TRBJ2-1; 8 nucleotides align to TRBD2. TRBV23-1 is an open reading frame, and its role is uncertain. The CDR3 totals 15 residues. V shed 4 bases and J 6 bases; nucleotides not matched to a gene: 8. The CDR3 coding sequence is TGCGCCAGCAGTCCCGGGCCCCGGGGGGGCAATGAGCAGTTCTTC. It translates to CASSPGPRGGNEQFF.

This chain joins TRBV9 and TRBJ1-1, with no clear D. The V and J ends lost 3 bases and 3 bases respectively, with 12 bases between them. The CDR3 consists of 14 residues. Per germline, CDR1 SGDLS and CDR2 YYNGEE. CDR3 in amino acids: CASSAHLGDTEAFF. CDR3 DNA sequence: TGTGCCAGCAGCGCCCACCTCGGGGACACTGAAGCTTTCTTT.

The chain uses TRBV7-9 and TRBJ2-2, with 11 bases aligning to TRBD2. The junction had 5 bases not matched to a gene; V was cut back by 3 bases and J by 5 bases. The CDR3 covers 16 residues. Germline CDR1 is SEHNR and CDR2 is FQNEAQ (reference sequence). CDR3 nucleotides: TGTGCCAGCAGCTTCTCTAGCGGGGGGCTTACCGGGGAGCTGTTTTTT. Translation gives CASSFSSGGLTGELFF.

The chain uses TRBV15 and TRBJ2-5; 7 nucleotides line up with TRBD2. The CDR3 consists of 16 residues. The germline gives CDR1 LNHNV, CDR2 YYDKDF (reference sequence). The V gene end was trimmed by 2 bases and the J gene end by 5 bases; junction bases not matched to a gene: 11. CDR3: CATSRQGGSAGETQYF. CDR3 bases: TGTGCCACCAGCAGACAGGGCGGGAGTGCGGGGGAGACCCAGTACTTC.

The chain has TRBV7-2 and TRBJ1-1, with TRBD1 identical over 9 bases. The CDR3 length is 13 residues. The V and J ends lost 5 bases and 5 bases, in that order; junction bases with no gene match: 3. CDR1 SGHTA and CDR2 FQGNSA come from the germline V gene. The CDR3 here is CASSPTGGTEAFF. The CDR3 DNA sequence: TGTGCCAGCAGCCCGACAGGGGGGACTGAAGCTTTCTTT.

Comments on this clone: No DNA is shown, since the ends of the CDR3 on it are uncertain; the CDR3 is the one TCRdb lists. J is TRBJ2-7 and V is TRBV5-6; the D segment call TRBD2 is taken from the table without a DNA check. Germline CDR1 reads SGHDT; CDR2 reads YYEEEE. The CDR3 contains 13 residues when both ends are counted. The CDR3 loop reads CASSFGSGYEQYF.

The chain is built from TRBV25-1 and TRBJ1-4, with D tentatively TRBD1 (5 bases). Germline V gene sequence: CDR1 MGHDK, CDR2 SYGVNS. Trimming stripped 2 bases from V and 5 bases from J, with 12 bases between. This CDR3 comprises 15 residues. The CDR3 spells CASSEGGLGNEKLFF. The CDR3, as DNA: TGTGCCAGCAGTGAAGGGGGACTAGGGAATGAAAAACTGTTTTTT.

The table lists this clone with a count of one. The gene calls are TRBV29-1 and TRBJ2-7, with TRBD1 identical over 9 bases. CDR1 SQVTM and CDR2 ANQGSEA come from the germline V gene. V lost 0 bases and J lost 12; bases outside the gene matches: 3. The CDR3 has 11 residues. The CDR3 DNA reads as TGCAGCGTTGAAGATGGGGGACAGGGGTACTTC. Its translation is CSVEDGGQGYF.

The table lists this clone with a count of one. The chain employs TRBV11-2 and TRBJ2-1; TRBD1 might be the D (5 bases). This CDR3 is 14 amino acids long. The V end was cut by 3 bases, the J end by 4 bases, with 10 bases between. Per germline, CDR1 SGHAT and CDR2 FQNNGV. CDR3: CASSFRTSYNEQFF. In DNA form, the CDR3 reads TGTGCCAGCAGCTTCCGGACATCGTACAATGAGCAGTTCTTC.

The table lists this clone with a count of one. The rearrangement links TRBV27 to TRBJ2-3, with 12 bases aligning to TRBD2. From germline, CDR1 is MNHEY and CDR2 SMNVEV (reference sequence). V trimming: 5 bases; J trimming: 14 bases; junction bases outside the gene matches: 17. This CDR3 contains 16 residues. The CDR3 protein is CASSQTSGGTPHGGYF. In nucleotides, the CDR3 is TGTGCCAGCAGTCAAACTAGCGGGGGGACCCCCCATGGTGGGTATTTT.

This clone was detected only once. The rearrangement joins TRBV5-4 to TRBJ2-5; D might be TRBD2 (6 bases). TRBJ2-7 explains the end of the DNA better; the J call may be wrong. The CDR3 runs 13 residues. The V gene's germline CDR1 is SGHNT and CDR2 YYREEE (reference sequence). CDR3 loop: CASSSAGTYEQYF. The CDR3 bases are TGTGCCAGCAGCTCCGCGGGGACCTACGAGCAGTACTTC.

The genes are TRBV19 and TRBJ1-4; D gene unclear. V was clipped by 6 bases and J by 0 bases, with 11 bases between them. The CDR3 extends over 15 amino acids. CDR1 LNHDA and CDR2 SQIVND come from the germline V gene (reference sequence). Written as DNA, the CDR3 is TGTGCCAGTAGGGCCGCCCCTGCAACTAATGAAAAACTGTTTTTT. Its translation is CASRAAPATNEKLFF.

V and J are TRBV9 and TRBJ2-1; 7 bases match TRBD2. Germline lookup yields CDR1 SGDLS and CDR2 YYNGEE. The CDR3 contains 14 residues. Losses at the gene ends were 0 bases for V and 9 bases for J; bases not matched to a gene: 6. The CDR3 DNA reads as TGTGCCAGCAGCGTAGGGGGAGGGTTTGCTGAGCAGTTCTTC. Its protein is CASSVGGGFAEQFF.

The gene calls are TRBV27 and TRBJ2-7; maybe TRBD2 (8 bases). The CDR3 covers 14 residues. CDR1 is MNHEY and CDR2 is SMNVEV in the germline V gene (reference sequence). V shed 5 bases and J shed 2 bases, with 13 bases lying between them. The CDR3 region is CASSERGTAYEQYF. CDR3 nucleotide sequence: TGTGCCAGCAGTGAGCGGGGGACAGCCTACGAGCAGTACTTC.

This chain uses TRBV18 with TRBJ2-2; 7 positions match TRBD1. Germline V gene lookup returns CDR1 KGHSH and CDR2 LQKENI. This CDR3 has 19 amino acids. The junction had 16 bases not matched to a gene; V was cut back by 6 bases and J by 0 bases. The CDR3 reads CASSPRGTDPFTNTGELFF. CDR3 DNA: TGTGCCAGCTCCCCCAGGGGGACAGACCCCTTTACGAACACCGGGGAGCTGTTTTTT.

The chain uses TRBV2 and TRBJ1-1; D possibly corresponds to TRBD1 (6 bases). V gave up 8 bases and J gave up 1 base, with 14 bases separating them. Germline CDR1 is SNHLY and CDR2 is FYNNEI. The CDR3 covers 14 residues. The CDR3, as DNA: TGTGCCAGCGGGCGGGGGCCGGGGAACACTGAAGCTTTCTTT. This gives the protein CASGRGPGNTEAFF.

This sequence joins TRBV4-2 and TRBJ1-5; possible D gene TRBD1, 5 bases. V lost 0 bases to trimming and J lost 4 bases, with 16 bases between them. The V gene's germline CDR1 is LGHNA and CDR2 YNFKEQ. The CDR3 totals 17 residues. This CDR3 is CASSQEGVLGPNQPQHF. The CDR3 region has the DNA TGTGCCAGCAGCCAAGAGGGCGTTTTGGGGCCGAATCAGCCCCAGCATTTT.

As DNA, the CDR3 is TGTGCCAGCAGTCGAACAGGTGCAACTAATGAAAAACTGTTTTTT. Encoded protein: CASSRTGATNEKLFF. The chain joins TRBV28 to TRBJ1-4; a possible D gene is TRBD1 (5 bases). The CDR3 covers 15 residues. Germline V CDR1 and CDR2: MDHEN, SYDVKM. V was shortened by 5 bases and J by 0 bases, with 10 bases between the two germline ends. The full variable domain, completed using reference TRBV28 and TRBJ1-4, is DVKVTQSSRYLVKRTGEKVFLECVQDMDHENMFWYRQDPGLGLRLIYFSYDVKMKEKGDIPEGYSVSREKKERFSLILESASTNQTSMYLCASSRTGATNEKLFFGSGTQLSVL.

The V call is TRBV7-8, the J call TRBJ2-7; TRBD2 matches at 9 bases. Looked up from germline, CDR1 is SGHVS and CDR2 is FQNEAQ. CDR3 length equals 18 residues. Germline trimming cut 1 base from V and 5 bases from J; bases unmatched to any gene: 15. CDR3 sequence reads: CASSLVGGWREGRNEQYF. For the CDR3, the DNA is TGTGCCAGCAGCTTAGTGGGGGGGTGGCGGGAGGGCCGGAACGAGCAGTACTTC.

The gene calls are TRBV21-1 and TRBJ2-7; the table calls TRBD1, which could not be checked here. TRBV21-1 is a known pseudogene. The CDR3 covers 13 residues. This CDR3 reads CASRPTGTYEQYF. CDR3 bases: TGTGCCAGCAGACCGACAGGCACCTACGAGCAGTACTTC.

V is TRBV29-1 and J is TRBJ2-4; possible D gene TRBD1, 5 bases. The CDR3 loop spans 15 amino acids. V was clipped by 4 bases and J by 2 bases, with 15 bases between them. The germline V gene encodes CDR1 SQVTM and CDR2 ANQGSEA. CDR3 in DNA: TGCAGCGTTGGGCCCGGATGGGGCTCCAAAAACATTCAGTACTTC. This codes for CSVGPGWGSKNIQYF.

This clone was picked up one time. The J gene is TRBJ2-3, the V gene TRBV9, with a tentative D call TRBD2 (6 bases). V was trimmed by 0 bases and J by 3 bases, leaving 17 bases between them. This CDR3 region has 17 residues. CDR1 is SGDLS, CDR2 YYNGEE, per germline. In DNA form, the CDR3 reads TGTGCCAGCAGCGTAGGTGCCGCGGGGAGGAGGACAGATACGCAGTATTTT. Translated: CASSVGAAGRRTDTQYF.

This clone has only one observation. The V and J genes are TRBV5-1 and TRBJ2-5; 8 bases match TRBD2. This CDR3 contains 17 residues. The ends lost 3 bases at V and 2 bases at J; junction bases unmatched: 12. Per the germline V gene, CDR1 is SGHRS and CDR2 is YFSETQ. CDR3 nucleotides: TGCGCCAGCAGCTCCCCAACGGGGGGGCCGGGGCAAGAGACCCAGTACTTC. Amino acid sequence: CASSSPTGGPGQETQYF.

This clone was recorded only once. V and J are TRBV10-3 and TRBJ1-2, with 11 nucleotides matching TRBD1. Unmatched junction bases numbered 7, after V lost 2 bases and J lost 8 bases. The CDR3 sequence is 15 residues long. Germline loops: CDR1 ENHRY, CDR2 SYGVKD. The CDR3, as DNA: TGTGCCATCAGTGAGGCGGCCGGGACAGGGGGAGGCTACACCTTC. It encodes CAISEAAGTGGGYTF.